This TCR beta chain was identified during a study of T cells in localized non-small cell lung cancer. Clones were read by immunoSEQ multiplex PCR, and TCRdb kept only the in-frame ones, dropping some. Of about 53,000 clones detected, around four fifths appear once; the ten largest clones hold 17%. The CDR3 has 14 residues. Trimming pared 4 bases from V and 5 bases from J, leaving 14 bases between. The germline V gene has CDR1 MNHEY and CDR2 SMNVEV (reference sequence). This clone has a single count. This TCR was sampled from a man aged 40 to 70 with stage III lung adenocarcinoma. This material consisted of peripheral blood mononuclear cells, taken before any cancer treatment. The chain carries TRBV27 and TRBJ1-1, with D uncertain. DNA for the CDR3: TGTGCCAGCAGTTCGGGCCTCGGAGGGACTGAAGCTTTCTTT. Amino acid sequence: CASSSGLGGTEAFF.